The 31 T cell receptor beta chains below come from one sample, sequenced in a study of cytomegalovirus exposure and HLA in healthy donors. Sequencing used immunoSEQ multiplex PCR; TCRdb keeps in-frame clones, though not all of them. The sample consists of tens of thousands of clones, over 90% of them appearing once. The specimen sequenced was PBMCs. The receptors were gathered from a man between 18 and 35 years old in good health and CMV-seropositive.

The chain has TRBV30 and TRBJ2-1; TRBD2 matches at 8 bases. The CDR3 sequence is 14 residues long. J gave up 10 bases and V 0 bases, and 8 bases lay outside the gene matches. Germline V lookup: CDR1 GTSNPN, CDR2 SVGIG (reference sequence). The CDR3 DNA follows: TGTGCCTGGAGTGTCGGAGCGGGAGCACAGGAGCAGTTCTTC. Encoded protein: CAWSVGAGAQEQFF. Drawing the rest from reference TRBV30 and TRBJ2-1, the complete variable domain is SQTIHQWPATLVQPVGSPLSLECTVEGTSNPNLYWYRQAAGRGLQLLFYSVGIGQISSEVPQNLSASRPQDRQFILSSKKLLLSDSGFYLCAWSVGAGAQEQFFGPGTRLTVL.

V and J are TRBV9 and TRBJ1-2, with D maybe TRBD1 (6 bases). The CDR3 is 15 residues long. Deletions cut 0 bases from V and 4 bases from J, with 13 bases between. Germline V CDR1 and CDR2: SGDLS, YYNGEE. The CDR3 spells CASSVDDRHVYGYTF. The DNA for the CDR3 is TGTGCCAGCAGCGTAGACGACAGGCATGTCTATGGCTACACCTTC.

The chain joins TRBV5-1 to TRBJ2-1; 8 bases are shared with TRBD2. This CDR3 comprises 17 residues. Germline values: CDR1 SGHRS, CDR2 YFSETQ. The V gene end was trimmed by 0 bases and the J gene end by 7 bases; junction bases not matched to a gene: 12. The CDR3 DNA follows: TGCGCCAGCAGCTTGGCCCACACTAGCGGCGGACTAAATGAGCAGTTCTTC. As protein: CASSLAHTSGGLNEQFF. The whole variable domain, filled in from reference TRBV5-1 and TRBJ2-1, reads KAGVTQTPRYLIKTRGQQVTLSCSPISGHRSVSWYQQTPGQGLQFLFEYFSETQRNKGNFPGRFSGRQFSNSRSEMNVSTLELGDSALYLCASSLAHTSGGLNEQFFGPGTRLTVL.

This clone is a singleton in its sample. This chain connects TRBV6-4 to TRBJ2-3; a weak D match, TRBD2 (6 bases). The CDR3 runs 16 residues. Per germline, CDR1 MRHNA and CDR2 SNTAGT. The ends were cut back, 0 bases at V and 1 base at J, with 11 bases in the middle. CDR3 protein: CASSDSQGGGTDTQYF. CDR3 DNA: TGTGCCAGCAGTGACTCGCAGGGAGGTGGCACAGATACGCAGTATTTT.

The chain has TRBV28 and TRBJ1-5; D may be TRBD1 (6 bases). CDR1 is MDHEN, CDR2 SYDVKM, per germline. The CDR3 sequence is 15 residues long. Between the trimmed V and J ends, which lost 3 bases and 0 bases, there was a span of 9 bases. The DNA of the CDR3 is TGTGCCAGCAGTTTTGGACAGATTAGCAATCAGCCCCAGCATTTT. This gives the protein CASSFGQISNQPQHF.

The chain joins TRBV28 to TRBJ1-5; 9 nucleotides line up with TRBD1. The CDR3 contains 17 residues. V shed 5 bases and J 0 bases; nucleotides not matched to a gene: 8. Per the germline V gene, CDR1 is MDHEN and CDR2 is SYDVKM. DNA of the CDR3: TGTGCCAGCAGTCCCCGGACAGGGGCCTTTAGCAATCAGCCCCAGCATTTT. Protein sequence: CASSPRTGAFSNQPQHF.

This clone was observed once. The gene calls are TRBV2 and TRBJ1-2; 7 nucleotides line up with TRBD1. The CDR3 consists of 14 residues. Germline CDR1 SNHLY, CDR2 FYNNEI. V lost 9 bases and J lost 6; bases outside the gene matches: 13. The CDR3: CARPTTGVKDGYTF. The CDR3 DNA is TGTGCCAGGCCGACAACAGGGGTTAAGGATGGCTACACCTTC. Looking up the rest from reference TRBV2 and TRBJ1-2 gives the full variable domain: EPEVTQTPSHQVTQMGQEVILRCVPISNHLYFYWYRQILGQKVEFLVSFYNNEISEKSEIFDDQFSVERPDGSNFTLKIRSTKLEDSAMYFCARPTTGVKDGYTFGSGTRLTVV.

This clone was counted once. The genes are TRBV10-1 and TRBJ2-4; possible D gene TRBD1, 6 bases. The CDR3 length is 12 residues. Trimming pared 9 bases from V and 6 bases from J, leaving 12 bases between. The germline V gene has CDR1 WNHNN and CDR2 SYGVQD (reference sequence). CDR3 region: CARGHLGNIQYF. The CDR3 bases are TGCGCCAGGGGACACCTTGGAAACATTCAGTACTTC.

The chain recombines TRBV9 with TRBJ1-5; tentative D call: TRBD1 (6 bases). This CDR3 region has 15 residues. V dropped 2 bases and J dropped 6 bases, with 15 bases sitting between them. Germline V gene data show CDR1 as SGDLS and CDR2 as YYNGEE. Here the CDR3 DNA reads TGTGCCAGCAGCGTGGGTAACAGGGAGGGTCAGCCCCAGCATTTT. Amino acids: CASSVGNREGQPQHF.

The DNA for the CDR3 is TGTGCCAGCAGCTTAGTCCTAGCGGGTGAAGGGGAGCTGTTTTTT. Translation: CASSLVLAGEGELFF. The chain recombines TRBV7-8 with TRBJ2-2; 8 nucleotides align to TRBD2. J lost 8 bases, V lost 1 base, and 6 bases had no gene match. The CDR3 sequence is 15 residues long. The germline V gene encodes CDR1 SGHVS and CDR2 FQNEAQ. Full variable domain (remainder filled in from reference TRBV7-8 and TRBJ2-2): GAGVSQSPRYKVAKRGQDVALRCDPISGHVSLFWYQQALGQGPEFLTYFQNEAQLDKSGLPSDRFFAERPEGSVSTLKIQRTQQEDSAVYLCASSLVLAGEGELFFGEGSRLTVL.

This clone came up once. The chain couples TRBV5-5 to TRBJ2-7; 9 nucleotides match TRBD2. V was clipped by 6 bases and J by 2 bases; unmatched bases: 12. This CDR3 contains 16 residues. Germline V lookup: CDR1 SGHKS, CDR2 YYEKEE (reference sequence). CDR3 protein: CASTHQTSGFAYEQYF. CDR3 nucleotides: TGTGCCAGCACACATCAGACTAGCGGATTCGCCTACGAGCAGTACTTC.

In regard to this clone: The CDR3 does not end in the conserved phenylalanine or tryptophan, so this is likely a read error. This chain connects TRBV29-1 to TRBJ1-2, with a tentative D call TRBD1 (5 bases). The V gene lost 2 bases and the J gene lost 8 bases, with 15 bases spanning the gap. Per the germline V gene, CDR1 is SQVTM and CDR2 is ANQGSEA. This CDR3 has 13 amino acids. As DNA, the CDR3 is TGCAGCGTTGAATACAGGTCGACAAGAGGCTACACCTCC. As protein: CSVEYRSTRGYTS.

This rearrangement joins TRBV2 to TRBJ2-3; weak D call: TRBD1 (5 bases). The V end was cut by 2 bases, the J end by 3 bases, with 12 bases between. The CDR3 covers 15 residues. CDR1 is SNHLY and CDR2 is FYNNEI in the germline V gene. This chain's CDR3 is CASSEQGLETDTQYF. In DNA, the CDR3 is TGTGCCAGCAGTGAACAGGGTTTGGAGACAGATACGCAGTATTTT. The full variable domain, completed using reference TRBV2 and TRBJ2-3, is EPEVTQTPSHQVTQMGQEVILRCVPISNHLYFYWYRQILGQKVEFLVSFYNNEISEKSEIFDDQFSVERPDGSNFTLKIRSTKLEDSAMYFCASSEQGLETDTQYFGPGTRLTVL.

This chain joins TRBV27 and TRBJ2-5; possibly TRBD1 for D (6 bases). CDR3 length: 14 amino acids. CDR1 MNHEY and CDR2 SMNVEV come from the germline V gene (reference sequence). V lost 3 bases and J lost 1, with 9 bases in between. In DNA form, the CDR3 reads TGTGCCAGCAGTTTCGGACAGCTCCAAGAGACCCAGTACTTC. It codes for CASSFGQLQETQYF.

CDR3 sequence: CAIHGTSDSYNEQFF. The CDR3 nucleotides are TGTGCCATACATGGGACTAGCGATTCCTACAATGAGCAGTTCTTC. V is TRBV10-3 and J is TRBJ2-1, with 10 bases that match TRBD2. CDR1 ENHRY and CDR2 SYGVKD come from the germline V gene. V trimming: 9 bases; J trimming: 1 base; junction bases outside the gene matches: 6. The CDR3 is 15 residues long.

The V gene is TRBV7-9, the J gene TRBJ2-1; 9 bases line up with TRBD2. J gave up 10 bases and V 1 base, and 11 bases lay outside the gene matches. CDR1 is SEHNR and CDR2 is FQNEAQ in the germline V gene (reference sequence). The CDR3 runs to 16 residues. The CDR3 region is CASSLGGGLAGREQFF. The DNA for the CDR3 is TGTGCCAGCAGCTTAGGAGGGGGCCTAGCGGGAAGAGAGCAGTTCTTC.

The genes are TRBV11-2 and TRBJ1-2; TRBD1 aligns across 7 bases. Germline assignment: CDR1 SGHAT and CDR2 FQNNGV. The CDR3 is 13 amino acids. Trimming removed 4 bases from V and 6 bases from J; junction bases left unmatched: 5. CDR3 DNA: TGTGCCAGCAGCTACACCGGGACAGATGGCTACACCTTC. Encoded protein: CASSYTGTDGYTF.

The V and J genes are TRBV10-3 and TRBJ1-2; D ambiguous. CDR1 and CDR2 from the germline V gene are ENHRY and SYGVKD. Trimming removed 4 bases at V and 4 bases at J, with 10 bases between. The CDR3 sequence is 13 residues long. CDR3 amino acids: CAISGVSGYGYTF. The CDR3 DNA sequence: TGTGCCATCAGTGGAGTGTCCGGCTATGGCTACACCTTC.

The V and J genes are TRBV6-6 and TRBJ2-5; 11 bases align to TRBD2. The CDR3 extends over 16 amino acids. V lost 0 bases and J lost 5; bases outside the gene matches: 5. CDR1 is MNHNY and CDR2 is SVGAGI in the germline V gene (reference sequence). The CDR3: CASSYSIPSGRETQYF. The CDR3, as DNA: TGTGCCAGCAGTTACTCGATCCCTAGCGGGAGGGAGACCCAGTACTTC.

The chain recombines TRBV6-1 with TRBJ2-7, with a possible D match to TRBD2 (6 bases). Germline CDR1 MNHNS, CDR2 SASEGT. This CDR3 is built from 15 residues. Trimming took off 0 bases at V and 1 base at J, with 10 bases between the two ends. The DNA for the CDR3 is TGTGCCAGCAGTGAAGCCCTACGGGGGTCCTACGAGCAGTACTTC. Encoded protein: CASSEALRGSYEQYF.

The J gene is TRBJ2-1, the V gene TRBV7-3; 9 nucleotides align to TRBD2. This CDR3 region has 12 residues. Germline CDR1 and CDR2: SGHTA and FQGTGA. With 6 bases clipped from V and 12 bases from J, the junction kept 6 bases outside the gene matches. The CDR3 nucleotides read TGTGCCAGCAGTTCCACTAGCGGGCCGCAGTTCTTC. Encoded protein: CASSSTSGPQFF.

The chain carries TRBV7-2 and TRBJ2-1; D gene unclear. This CDR3 has 12 amino acids. With 4 bases removed from V and 4 bases from J, the gap between germline ends came to 5 bases. CDR1 is SGHTA, CDR2 FQGNSA, per germline. CDR3 protein: CASSSPYNEQFF. The CDR3 bases are TGTGCCAGCAGCTCCCCATACAATGAGCAGTTCTTC.

The rearrangement joins TRBV27 to TRBJ2-7; TRBD2 might be the D (5 bases). V was pared by 0 bases and J by 5 bases, with 8 bases between. From germline, CDR1 is MNHEY and CDR2 SMNVEV (reference sequence). The CDR3 runs 13 residues. The CDR3 sequence: CASSLSGSDEQYF. CDR3 sequence (DNA): TGTGCCAGCAGTTTATCGGGGAGCGACGAGCAGTACTTC.

This clone was observed a single time. The CDR3 loop reads CASRTPGGGSNEQFF. CDR3 nucleotide sequence: TGTGCCAGCAGGACCCCCGGGGGGGGTAGCAATGAGCAGTTCTTC. The chain employs TRBV27 and TRBJ2-1, with 8 bases that match TRBD2. The CDR3 contains 15 residues. Trimming cost V 6 bases and J 6 bases; bases outside gene matches: 10. Germline-derived CDR1 and CDR2 are MNHEY and SMNVEV (reference sequence).

This chain uses TRBV6-5 with TRBJ2-3; 8 nucleotides line up with TRBD2. The CDR3 consists of 14 residues. With V trimmed by 6 bases and J by 4 bases, 6 bases remained unmatched. Looked up from germline, CDR1 is MNHEY and CDR2 is SVGAGI. CDR3 in amino acids: CASRKRERPDTQYF. The CDR3 coding sequence is TGTGCCAGCAGAAAGCGGGAGCGTCCAGATACGCAGTATTTT.

This chain links TRBV11-1 with TRBJ2-7, with 10 nucleotides matching TRBD2. CDR1 is SGHAT, CDR2 FQDESV, per germline (reference sequence). The CDR3 spans 17 residues. With 5 bases clipped from V and 3 bases from J, the junction kept 13 bases outside the gene matches. CDR3 amino acids: CASSKGPLAGLYYEQYF. The CDR3 nucleotides read TGTGCCAGCAGCAAGGGGCCACTAGCGGGGTTATACTACGAGCAGTACTTC.

The rearrangement joins TRBV2 to TRBJ2-5; D unresolved. There are 15 residues in the CDR3. CDR1 SNHLY and CDR2 FYNNEI come from the germline V gene. V was pared by 8 bases and J by 4 bases, with 20 bases between. The chain's CDR3 is CASVLGSPRRETQYF. CDR3 sequence (DNA): TGTGCCAGCGTACTCGGGTCGCCTCGGAGAGAGACCCAGTACTTC.

This CDR3 is CASSRGPAENTIYF. Written as DNA, the CDR3 is TGTGCCAGCAGCCGTGGCCCCGCCGAAAACACCATATATTTT. The V call is TRBV5-6, the J call TRBJ1-3; D is undetermined. Germline loops: CDR1 SGHDT, CDR2 YYEEEE. This CDR3 comprises 14 residues. V lost 4 bases and J lost 6, with 14 bases in between.

The sample holds a few counts of this clone. The genes are TRBV10-1 and TRBJ2-1; 9 bases map to TRBD1. Trimming took 2 bases from V and 7 from J; bases not matched to a gene: 3. Germline V lookup: CDR1 WNHNN, CDR2 SYGVQD (reference sequence). The CDR3 spans 14 residues. The CDR3 sequence: CASSEVQGANEQFF. The CDR3, as DNA: TGCGCCAGCAGTGAGGTACAGGGGGCGAATGAGCAGTTCTTC.

The chain recombines TRBV6-5 with TRBJ1-1; a possible D gene is TRBD1 (5 bases). This CDR3 contains 13 residues. With 2 bases removed from V and 4 bases from J, the gap between germline ends came to 8 bases. CDR1 MNHEY and CDR2 SVGAGI come from the germline V gene. The CDR3 loop is CASSYAGGTEAFF. The CDR3 DNA reads TGTGCCAGCAGTTACGCCGGGGGCACTGAAGCTTTCTTT.

The chain employs TRBV30 and TRBJ1-1; 11 nucleotides align to TRBD1. The V and J ends lost 4 bases and 6 bases, in that order; junction bases with no gene match: 7. This CDR3 region has 14 residues. Germline V lookup: CDR1 GTSNPN, CDR2 SVGIG (reference sequence). The CDR3 loop is CAWTRGQGAPEAFF. The CDR3 DNA follows: TGTGCCTGGACTCGAGGACAGGGGGCCCCTGAAGCTTTCTTT.